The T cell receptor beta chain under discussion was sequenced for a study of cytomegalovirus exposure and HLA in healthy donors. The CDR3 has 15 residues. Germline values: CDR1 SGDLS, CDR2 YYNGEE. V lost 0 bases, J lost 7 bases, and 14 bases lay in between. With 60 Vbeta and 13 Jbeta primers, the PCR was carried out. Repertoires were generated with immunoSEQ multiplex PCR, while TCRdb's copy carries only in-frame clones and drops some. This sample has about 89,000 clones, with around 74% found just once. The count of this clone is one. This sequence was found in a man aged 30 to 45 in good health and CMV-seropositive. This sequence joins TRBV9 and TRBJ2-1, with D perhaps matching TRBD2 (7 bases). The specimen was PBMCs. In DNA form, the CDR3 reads TGTGCCAGCAGCGTAGTCTGGGGGGGCGGGAATGAGCAGTTCTTC. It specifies CASSVVWGGGNEQFF.